What follows describes a single T cell receptor beta chain. A few counts support this clone. The clone's antigen remains unknown. The sample holds no much larger clone one base away, and base qualities are not on file. Libraries were constructed by the immunoSEQ multiplex PCR assay. What TCRdb holds here is the immuneACCESS table cut down to in-frame rearrangements. Part of the clones is not present; checked against another copy, under half of the missing clones reflect an unresolved V gene, and the others are unexplained. Within this sample are 30,000 to 40,000 clones, with over 65% of them counted one time only. In total, the top ten clones hold approximately 2.2% of the sample. For TCR Vbeta sequencing, memory CD4+ T cells were sorted ex vivo from the peripheral blood of narcolepsy patients and healthy controls. Based on the germline V gene (reference sequence), the CDR1 and CDR2 sequences are LNHDA and SQIVND. Including the terminal cysteine and phenylalanine, the CDR3 comprises 14 residues. Of all the DNA, just the CDR3 is kept, 42 bases in frame from base 1. V loses 5 bases, J loses 2 bases, and the germline ends lie 12 bases apart.

This specimen belongs to a study of T cells in narcolepsy (dated by TCRdb to the late 2010s). Regarding the complete study: The study enrolled patients with narcolepsy type 1 or type 2 (NT1, NT2) together with healthy control donors. The study used TCR Vbeta sequencing to track clonotypes in blood and CSF while looking for autoreactive T cells in narcolepsy patients that target self-antigens of hypocretin neurons (hypocretin, TRIB2).

Study-wide findings and limitations: Numbers of sequenced blood memory CD4+ clonotypes were comparable, with averages of approximately 39,000 in patients and around 30,000 in controls. According to the report, autoreactive clonotypes were detected serially in the blood of the same patients and of different patients, but not in healthy controls. Certain blood memory CD4+ repertoires from patients and controls had no sequences that matched autoreactive T cell clones. Plots comparing CSF and blood CD4+ T cell clonotypes from the same patient highlighted HCRT-specific and TRIB2-specific autoreactive clonotypes.

The chain is encoded by TRBV19 joined to TRBJ1-1; the D gene assignment is ambiguous. The clonotype originates from a human donor in good health. Input material: memory (CD45RA-) CD4+ T cells from blood. What the cell subset or site label conveys for this sample: memory T cells sorted ex vivo from peripheral blood. The bases read TGTGCCAGTAGTCCCTTCGCTATTAACACTGAAGCTTTCTTT. It translates to CASSPFAINTEAFF.